Below, one T cell receptor (beta chain) is given with its context. Its antigen is not identified. TCRdb's table, derived via immunoSEQ multiplex PCR, lists solely in-frame clones and lacks some. The sample gives about 33,000 clones, approximately 78% of which show up once; 38% is in the top ten. CDR1 and CDR2 from the germline V gene are ENHRY and SYGVKD. The CDR3 is made up of 18 amino acids. V gave up 0 bases and J gave up 6 bases; unmatched junction bases: 16. The sample is drawn from a study of T cells in tumors after PD-1 blockade. Study details: No patient had prior checkpoint blockade, systemic immunosuppression, or radiotherapy within 4 weeks. Each patient got pembrolizumab 200 mg every 3 weeks or cemiplimab 350 mg every 2 weeks. Daily vismodegib 150 mg continued in a subset of anti-PD-1-treated patients. Notes on the study in general: Some novel exhausted tumor clones appeared in pre-treatment blood, suggesting peripheral recruitment.

Sequenced here: PBMCs, sampled before anti-PD-1 treatment. This rearrangement joins TRBV10-3 to TRBJ1-2; 7 nucleotides agree with TRBD1. The source is a human donor with basal cell carcinoma. The CDR3, as DNA: TGTGCCATCAGTGAGTCAGTGGGCGGAGCTCAGAGGGGGCATGGCTACACCTTC. Amino acid sequence: CAISESVGGAQRGHGYTF.